This T cell receptor beta chain was found in a study of identical twins (dated by TCRdb to about 2016). The study in broad terms: TCR alpha and beta repertoires from monozygotic twins, unrelated adults of various ages and cord blood were deep-sequenced to test whether fetal clonotypes persist. To rule out contamination, the twin experiments were replicated at different times with different library preparation protocols.

About this clonotype itself: Its antigen has not been determined. Per-base quality was not reported, and no clone a single base away is much larger than it.

As encoded in the germline V gene, CDR1 is SGHRS while CDR2 is YFSETQ. Measured from the cysteine to the phenylalanine, the CDR3 is 12 residues long. Only the CDR3 DNA stays, 36 bases, in frame from base 1. Trimming leaves V shorter by 6 bases and J shorter by 3 bases, with the junction holding 3 bases beyond the gene matches. The library came from 5' RACE. The listed sequencing device is Illumina HiSeq 2000. A universal primer binding site was introduced by template switching, and a unique molecular identifier was present in the final cDNA, enabling accurate counting of TCR cDNA molecules. Specific primers in the conserved constant-segment region were used to synthesize first-strand cDNA for TCR alpha and beta chains. To control for contamination, every cDNA library carried two barcodes: a SMART-Mk sample barcode plus Illumina barcodes. Two successive PCR steps introduced TruSeq adapter sequences along with Illumina sample barcodes. The Illumina HiSeq platform was used with custom primers to sequence TCR alpha and beta cDNA libraries. In the authors' own workflow: MiGEC was used to process raw reads and extract unique molecular identifiers, and MiXCR was used to find CDR3 positions. For each individual, recombination models were inferred using an EM algorithm with the repgenHMM and IGoR tools. Shared clonotypes were analyzed with the tcR package in R, and sharing was normalized by the product of cloneset sizes. To study raw recombination free of thymic and clonal selection effects, out-of-frame nonproductive sequences were analyzed. TCRdb itself trimmed the public reads at Q25 with fastp, ran MiXCR and retained productive beta chains. Duplicate CDR3 protein sequences are folded into a single record with the most common DNA and genes. TCRdb, rather than the study authors, made the V and J calls. Recorded for this sample are some 760,000 distinct CDR3 sequences; over 15% of them occurred a single time. The ten most abundant clones make up about 12% of the sample.

Every donor in the study was a healthy Caucasian. The twin cohort consisted of three pairs of female monozygotic twins, all aged about 18 to 29 years. RNA for TCR libraries was isolated from peripheral blood mononuclear cells. The study at large found these results: Compared with coincidental sharing between unrelated individuals, out-of-frame TCR alpha sequences shared between twins had an excess of sequences with low generation probability. Excess twin sharing in beta out-of-frame sequences was weaker because fewer shared sequences lowered the signal-to-noise ratio. Invariant T cells such as MAIT and iNKT could partly confound zero-insertion analyses, though diverse VJ usage argued against this for most clonotypes. Abundant cord blood beta clonotypes carried fewer insertions; young adult naive repertoires showed a weaker similar trend, while memory repertoires showed none. Because the same donors could not be followed over many years, the conclusions relied on cross-sectional statistical analysis. In monozygotic twins, out-of-frame TCR alpha sharing was systematically underestimated by recombination models, although the models agreed with sharing between unrelated individuals.

This same sample was also part of a study on T cells expressing NK-cell markers. The second study, in turn, reports: In sorted CD3+CD56+NKG2C+, CD3+CD56+NKG2C- and CD3+CD56-NKG2C+ T-cell subsets from eight donors, TCR beta-chain repertoires were profiled. Among the eight sequenced donors, only one was HCMV-seronegative, while the other seven were HCMV-seropositive. To restrict sorting to alphabetaTCR-expressing T cells, an anti-gammadeltaTCR antibody was added in several experiments. In about 6 donors, the dominant CD3+CD56+NKG2C+ clonotypes were found to rank among the top 10 CD8+ clonotypes and to make up roughly 1.0-7.5% of CD8+ T cells. Those dominant clonotypes were again the most abundant among CD3+CD56-NKG2C+ cells in a few donors, at about 25-60.1%. Whether the expanded NKG2C-expressing T cell clones were specific for HCMV antigens was left unclear. All eight donors whose samples were sequenced were randomly selected healthy volunteers, three of them men and five women. HCMV-specific IgG was detected in serum with a commercial ELISA kit to determine HCMV serostatus. For a handful of donors, bulk peripheral blood T-cell repertoires were additionally sequenced from unsorted PBMC. MIGEC was used to demultiplex reads and group the reads by UMI, and MiTCR was used to assemble and quantify clonotypes. To exclude erroneous sequences, any TCR cDNA sequence not supported by at least two reads was discarded. Downstream repertoire analysis used the tcR package, and clonotypes were matched across fractions by CDR3 nucleotide sequence plus V segment. VDJmatch was used to annotate antigen specificity against VDJdb, with one amino acid substitution allowed in CDR3.

This chain is built from TRBV5-1 and TRBJ2-7; 7 central bases correspond to TRBD2. Source material: PBMCs. The clonotype comes from a woman between 18 and 29 years old in good health. The CDR3 is CASMGGGYEQYF. The nucleotide sequence is given as TGCGCCAGCATGGGGGGGGGCTACGAGCAGTACTTC.